These 8 T cell receptor beta chains originate from one sample sequenced in a study of blood T cell repertoires in COVID-19 (TCRdb year 2020). The receptor library was made with the immunoSEQ multiplex PCR assay. What TCRdb holds here is the immuneACCESS table cut down to in-frame rearrangements. Part of the clones is not present; checked against another copy, under half of the missing clones reflect an unresolved V gene, and the others are unexplained. The sample table shows roughly 320,000 clones, and 70% to 90% are seen once. The ten top clones hold just under 6.5% of the sample. The specimen sequenced was peripheral blood. These receptors were taken from a woman in her forties or fifties with COVID-19, enrolled during active disease.

This sequence joins TRBV10-2 and TRBJ1-4; D is ambiguous. This CDR3 region has 10 residues. V was cut by 8 bases and J by 14 bases, with 12 bases left in between. CDR1 and CDR2 (germline): WSHSY, SAAADI. The CDR3 spells CASLRDRLFF. CDR3 coding DNA: TGCGCCAGCCTGCGGGATCGGCTGTTTTTT.

This sequence joins TRBV2 and TRBJ1-1; D gene ambiguous. CDR3 size: 12 residues. CDR1 and CDR2 (germline): SNHLY, FYNNEI. V shed 8 bases and J shed 4 bases, with 11 bases lying between them. This CDR3 reads CASGTWATEAFF. The CDR3, as DNA: TGTGCCAGCGGTACCTGGGCCACTGAAGCTTTCTTT.

This rearrangement joins TRBV7-3 to TRBJ1-1; TRBD1 agrees at 8 bases. This CDR3 is built from 22 residues. The germline gives CDR1 SGHTA, CDR2 FQGTGA. V lost 2 bases to trimming and J lost 0 bases; unmatched junction nucleotides: 23. Here the CDR3 DNA reads TGTGCCAGCAGCTTATATCCTGAAATGAGGACAGGGAATAGGTTGGTGAACACTGAAGCTTTCTTT. Residues: CASSLYPEMRTGNRLVNTEAFF.

In DNA, the CDR3 is TGTGCCAGCAGCGACGGACAGGGGGCTTACTACGAGCAGTACTTC. It codes for CASSDGQGAYYEQYF. The chain links TRBV5-4 to TRBJ2-7; TRBD1 agrees at 11 bases. Trimming removed 4 bases from V and 3 bases from J; junction bases left unmatched: 6. Germline V gene lookup returns CDR1 SGHNT and CDR2 YYREEE (reference sequence). CDR3 size: 15 residues.

The rearrangement joins TRBV7-2 to TRBJ2-3; tentatively, D is TRBD2 (6 bases). V was clipped by 2 bases and J by 5 bases, with 14 bases between them. CDR3 length: 15 amino acids. From germline, CDR1 is SGHTA and CDR2 FQGNSA. The CDR3 loop reads CASSLLAYVGDTQYF. For the CDR3, the DNA is TGTGCCAGCAGCTTACTAGCGTATGTAGGAGATACGCAGTATTTT.

J is TRBJ2-7 and V is TRBV5-6; perhaps TRBD1 as D (6 bases). CDR1 is SGHDT and CDR2 is YYEEEE in the germline V gene. This CDR3 spans 14 amino acids. V was trimmed by 0 bases and J by 6 bases, leaving 13 bases between them. CDR3 DNA: TGTGCCAGCAGCTTGGGACAGGCTGTCGGCGAGCAGTACTTC. It is translated as CASSLGQAVGEQYF.

The J gene is TRBJ1-1, the V gene TRBV15; D perhaps matches TRBD1 (5 bases). Germline V lookup: CDR1 LNHNV, CDR2 YYDKDF (reference sequence). The CDR3 length is 14 residues. V lost 3 bases to trimming and J lost 1 base, with 9 bases between them. The CDR3 loop reads CATSSPTGNTEAFF. DNA for the CDR3: TGTGCCACCAGCAGTCCTACAGGGAACACTGAAGCTTTCTTT.

The chain uses TRBV11-3 and TRBJ2-1; TRBD1 aligns across 10 bases. Germline V CDR1 and CDR2: SGHNT, YENEEA. V lost 4 bases to trimming and J lost 5 bases; unmatched junction nucleotides: 14. The CDR3 spans 18 residues. In nucleotides, the CDR3 is TGTGCCAGCAGCTATCCTAGGACAGGGGGTAAAAGAAACAATGAGCAGTTCTTC. Translating gives CASSYPRTGGKRNNEQFF.